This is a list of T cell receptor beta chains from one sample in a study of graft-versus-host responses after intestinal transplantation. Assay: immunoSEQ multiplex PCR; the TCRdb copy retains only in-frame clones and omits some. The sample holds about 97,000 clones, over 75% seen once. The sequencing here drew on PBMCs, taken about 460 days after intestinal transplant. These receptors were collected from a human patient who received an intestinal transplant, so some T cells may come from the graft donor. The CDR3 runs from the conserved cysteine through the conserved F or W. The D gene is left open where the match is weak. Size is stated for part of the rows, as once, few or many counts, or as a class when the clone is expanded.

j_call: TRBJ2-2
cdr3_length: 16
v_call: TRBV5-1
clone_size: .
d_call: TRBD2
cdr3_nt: TGCGCCAGCAGCTCCCAAACTAGCGGGGGAGTCGGGGAGCTGTTTTTT
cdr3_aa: CASSSQTSGGVGELFF

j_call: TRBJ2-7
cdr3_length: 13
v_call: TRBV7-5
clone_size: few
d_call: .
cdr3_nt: TGTGCCAGAAGCCCGACGTGTGGCTACGAGCAGTACTTC
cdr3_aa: CARSPTCGYEQYF

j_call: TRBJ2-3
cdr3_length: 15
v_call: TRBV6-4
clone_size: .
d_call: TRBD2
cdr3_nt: TGTGCCAGCAGTGGACTAGCGGGCAACACAGATACGCAGTATTTT
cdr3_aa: CASSGLAGNTDTQYF

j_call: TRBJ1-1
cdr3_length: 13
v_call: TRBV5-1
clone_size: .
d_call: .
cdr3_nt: TGCGCCAGCGCGTATGGGGGGTACACTGAAGCTTTCTTT
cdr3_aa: CASAYGGYTEAFF

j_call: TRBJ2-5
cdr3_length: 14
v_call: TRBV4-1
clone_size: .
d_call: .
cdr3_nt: TGCGCCAGCAGCCAGCTTCCAGGGCTCGAGACCCAGTACTTC
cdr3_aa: CASSQLPGLETQYF

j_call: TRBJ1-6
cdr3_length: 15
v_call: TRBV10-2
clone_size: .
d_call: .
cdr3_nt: TGCGCCAGCGCGGGCCAGTGGTCCTATAATTCACCCCTCCACTTT
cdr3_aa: CASAGQWSYNSPLHF

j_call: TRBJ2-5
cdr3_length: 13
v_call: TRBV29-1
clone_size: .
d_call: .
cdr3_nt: TGCAGCGTTCCGATCAGAGCCTCGGGGACCCAGTACTTC
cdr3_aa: CSVPIRASGTQYF

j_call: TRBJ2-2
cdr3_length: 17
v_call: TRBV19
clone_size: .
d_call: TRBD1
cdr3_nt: TGTGCCAGTAGTATAGGGGGACAGGGGGCGCACGCCGGGGAGCTGTTTTTT
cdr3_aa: CASSIGGQGAHAGELFF

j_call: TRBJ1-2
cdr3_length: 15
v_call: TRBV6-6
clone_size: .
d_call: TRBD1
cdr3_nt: TGTGCCAGCAGAGGGGCCCGACAGGGAAGCTATGGCTACACCTTC
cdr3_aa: CASRGARQGSYGYTF

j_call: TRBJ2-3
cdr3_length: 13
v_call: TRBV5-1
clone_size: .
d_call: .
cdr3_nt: TGCGCCAGCAGCTCCCCGGTCACAGATACGCAGTATTTT
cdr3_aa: CASSSPVTDTQYF

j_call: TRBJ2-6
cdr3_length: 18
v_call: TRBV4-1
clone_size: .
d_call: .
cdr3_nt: TGCGCCAGCAGCCCCCGACCCAATCCCAGCTCTGGGGCCAACGTCCTGACTTTC
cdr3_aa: CASSPRPNPSSGANVLTF

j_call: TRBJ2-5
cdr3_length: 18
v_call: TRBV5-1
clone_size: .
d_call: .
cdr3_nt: TGCGCCAGCACCTCACTCCCACTCCCCGGGACGGACCAAGAGACCCAGTACTTC
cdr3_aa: CASTSLPLPGTDQETQYF

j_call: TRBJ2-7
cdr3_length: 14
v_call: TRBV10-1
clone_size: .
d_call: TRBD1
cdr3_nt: TGCGCCAGTATCGGACAGGCGACCTCCTACGAGCAGTACTTC
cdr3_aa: CASIGQATSYEQYF

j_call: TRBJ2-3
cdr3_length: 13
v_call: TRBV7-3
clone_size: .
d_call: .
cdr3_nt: TGTGCCAGCAGCTCACAGCGCACAGATACGCAGTATTTT
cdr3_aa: CASSSQRTDTQYF

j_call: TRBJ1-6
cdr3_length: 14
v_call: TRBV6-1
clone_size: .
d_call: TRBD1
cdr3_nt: TGTGCCAGCAGTGTCGGGACAGGTAATTCACCCCTCCACTTT
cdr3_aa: CASSVGTGNSPLHF

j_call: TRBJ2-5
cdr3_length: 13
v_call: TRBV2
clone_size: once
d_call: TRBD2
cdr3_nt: TGTGCCAGCAGTGCTAGCGGCCAAGAGACCCAGTACTTC
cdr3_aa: CASSASGQETQYF

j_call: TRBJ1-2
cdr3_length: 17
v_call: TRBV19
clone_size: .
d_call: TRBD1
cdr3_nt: TGTGCCAGTAGTACACCGGGACAGGGTTTTTTGTTGGATGGCTACACCTTC
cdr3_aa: CASSTPGQGFLLDGYTF

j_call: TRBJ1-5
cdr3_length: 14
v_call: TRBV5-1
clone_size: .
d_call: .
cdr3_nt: TGCGCCAGCAGGCCAGAGTATAGCAATCAGCCCCAGCATTTT
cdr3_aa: CASRPEYSNQPQHF

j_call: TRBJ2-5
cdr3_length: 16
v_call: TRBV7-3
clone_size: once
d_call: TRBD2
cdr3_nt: TGTGCCAGCAGCCCAGGACTAGCGGGGGGGCTAGAGACCCAGTACTTC
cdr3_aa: CASSPGLAGGLETQYF

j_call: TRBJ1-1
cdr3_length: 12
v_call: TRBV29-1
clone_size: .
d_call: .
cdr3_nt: TGCAGCGCCGGAGGGGTGGGCACTGAAGCTTTCTTT
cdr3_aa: CSAGGVGTEAFF

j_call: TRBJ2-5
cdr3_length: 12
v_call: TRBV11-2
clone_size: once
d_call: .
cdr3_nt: TGTGCCAGCAGCTTATCGGGGGAGACCCAGTACTTC
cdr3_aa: CASSLSGETQYF

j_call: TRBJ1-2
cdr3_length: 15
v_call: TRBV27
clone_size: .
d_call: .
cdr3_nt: TGTGCCAGCAGTTTATCGGGGGTCCCTACCTATGGCTACACCTTC
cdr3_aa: CASSLSGVPTYGYTF

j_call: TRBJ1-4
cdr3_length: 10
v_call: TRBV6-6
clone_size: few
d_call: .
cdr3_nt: TGTGCCAGCAGCTACGAAAAACTGTTTTTT
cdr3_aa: CASSYEKLFF

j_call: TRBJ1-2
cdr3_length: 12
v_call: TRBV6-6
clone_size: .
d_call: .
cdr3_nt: TGTGCCAGCAGTGTAACTCGGTATGGCTACACCTTC
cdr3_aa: CASSVTRYGYTF

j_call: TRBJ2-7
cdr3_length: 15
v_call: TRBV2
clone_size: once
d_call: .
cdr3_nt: TGTGCCAGCAGCAAAGAGACCCTGGGCCACTACGAGCAGTACTTC
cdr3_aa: CASSKETLGHYEQYF

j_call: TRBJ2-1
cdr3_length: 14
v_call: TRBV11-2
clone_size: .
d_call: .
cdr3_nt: TGTGCCAGCAGCCCCTCGCGATTTTACAATGAGCAGTTCTTC
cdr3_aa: CASSPSRFYNEQFF

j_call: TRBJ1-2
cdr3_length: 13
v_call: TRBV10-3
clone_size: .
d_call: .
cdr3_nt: TGTGCCATCAGTGACGGCACAGGGATTGGCTACACCTTC
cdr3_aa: CAISDGTGIGYTF

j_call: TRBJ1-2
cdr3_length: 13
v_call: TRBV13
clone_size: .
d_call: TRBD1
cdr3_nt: TGTGCCAGCAGCACAGACAGGGGCTACGGCTACACCTTC
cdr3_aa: CASSTDRGYGYTF

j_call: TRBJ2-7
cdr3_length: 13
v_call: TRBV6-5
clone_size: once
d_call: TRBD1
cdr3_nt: TGTGCCAGCACCTCCGGGACAGCCTACGAGCAGTACTTC
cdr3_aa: CASTSGTAYEQYF

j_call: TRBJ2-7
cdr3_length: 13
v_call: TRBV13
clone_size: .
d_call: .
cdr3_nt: TGTGCCAGCAGCTTAGGAGGGTCGGGCGAGCAGTACTTC
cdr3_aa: CASSLGGSGEQYF

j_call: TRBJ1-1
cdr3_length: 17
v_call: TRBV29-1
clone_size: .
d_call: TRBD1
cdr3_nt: TGCAGCGTTGAGGGCAGGACAGGGGGAGGAATGAACACTGAAGCTTTCTTT
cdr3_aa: CSVEGRTGGGMNTEAFF

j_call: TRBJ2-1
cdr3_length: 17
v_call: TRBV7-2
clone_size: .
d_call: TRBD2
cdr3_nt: TGTGCCAGCAGCTTAGTAGGGCGGGGGGGCCGGACCTACCAGCAGTTCTTC
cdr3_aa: CASSLVGRGGRTYQQFF

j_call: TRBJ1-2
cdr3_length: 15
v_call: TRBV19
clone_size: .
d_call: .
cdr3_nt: TGTGCCAGTAGTATCACCTCCCAACTCGCCTATGGCTACACCTTC
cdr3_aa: CASSITSQLAYGYTF

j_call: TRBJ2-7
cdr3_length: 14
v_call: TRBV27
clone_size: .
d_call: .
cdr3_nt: TGTGCCAGCAGTTTAAGGGTGGGTTCCTACGAGCAGTACTTC
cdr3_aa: CASSLRVGSYEQYF

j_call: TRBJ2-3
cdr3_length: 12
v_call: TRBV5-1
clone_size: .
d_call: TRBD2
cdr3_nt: TGCGCCAGCAGCCTCGAGCGGGGGGGCCCGTATTTT
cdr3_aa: CASSLERGGPYF

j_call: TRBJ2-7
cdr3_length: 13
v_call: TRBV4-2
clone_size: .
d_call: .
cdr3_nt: TGTGCCAGCAGCGAGGGGGGGTTCTACGAGCAGTACTTC
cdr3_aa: CASSEGGFYEQYF

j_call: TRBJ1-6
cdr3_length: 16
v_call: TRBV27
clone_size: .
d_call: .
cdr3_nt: TGTGCCAGCAGTTTATTGGGCAGCTCCTATAATTCACCCCTCCACTTT
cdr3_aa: CASSLLGSSYNSPLHF

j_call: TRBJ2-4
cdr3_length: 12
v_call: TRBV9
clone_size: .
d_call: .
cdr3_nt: TGTGCCAGCAGCGTAAATCACGGCATTCAGTACTTC
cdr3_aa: CASSVNHGIQYF

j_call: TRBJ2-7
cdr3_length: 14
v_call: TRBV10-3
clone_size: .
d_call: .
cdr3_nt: TGTGCCATCAGTGGCGGTGGCAGCTCCTACGAGCAGTACTTC
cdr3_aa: CAISGGGSSYEQYF

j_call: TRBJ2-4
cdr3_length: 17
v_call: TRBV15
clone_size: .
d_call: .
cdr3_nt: TGTGCCACCAGCAGAGATCCCCCTGGTGGGGGCCGAAACATTCAGTACTTC
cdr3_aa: CATSRDPPGGGRNIQYF

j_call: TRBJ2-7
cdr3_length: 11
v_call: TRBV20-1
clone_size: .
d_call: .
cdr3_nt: TGCAGTGCTCTAGTTGGGCTCGAGCAGTACTTC
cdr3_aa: CSALVGLEQYF

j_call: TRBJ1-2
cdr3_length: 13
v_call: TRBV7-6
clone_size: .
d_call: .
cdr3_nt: TGTGCCAGCAGCTTAGCGGCCTTTGAGGGCTACACCTTC
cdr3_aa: CASSLAAFEGYTF

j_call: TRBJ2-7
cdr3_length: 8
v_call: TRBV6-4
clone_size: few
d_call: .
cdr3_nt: TGTGCCAGCAGCCCCCGGGCCTTC
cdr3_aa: CASSPRAF